A single T cell receptor beta chain is shown here with its context. The antigen remains unidentified. The CDR3 totals 16 residues. Trimming shortened V by 4 bases and J by 0 bases, and 11 bases separated the two germline ends. Germline V lookup: CDR1 SGHNT, CDR2 YYREEE (reference sequence). Assay: immunoSEQ multiplex PCR; the TCRdb copy retains only in-frame clones and omits some. The sample has a few million clones, 80% to 95% seen once; the top ten hold 0.37%. This entry belongs to a study of shared clonotypes between healthy human individuals. Study findings and constraints: Incompleteness in sorted-subset sequencing, despite large depth, was shown by rarefaction.

The clonotype originates from a man younger than 30 in good health. Some clones in this sample may be carry-over from other donors' samples. The rearrangement joins TRBV5-4 to TRBJ2-6; D might be TRBD2 (7 bases). What was sequenced was naive CD4+ T cells from PBMCs. Subset reported: CD45RA+ positively selected. CDR3 sequence reads: CASSARGGSGANVLTF. The CDR3 coding sequence is TGTGCCAGCAGCGCAAGGGGGGGCTCTGGGGCCAACGTCCTGACTTTC. Drawing the rest from reference TRBV5-4 and TRBJ2-6, the complete variable domain is ETGVTQSPTHLIKTRGQQVTLRCSSQSGHNTVSWYQQALGQGPQFIFQYYREEENGRGNFPPRFSGLQFPNYSSELNVNALELDDSALYLCASSARGGSGANVLTFGAGSRLTVL.